These 24 T cell receptor beta chains were sequenced from one sample in a study of tumor and adjacent non-tumor tissue in lung cancer. The library came from three nested PCR rounds adapted from ARM-PCR protocols. TCRdb itself ran the multiplex PCR reads through MiXCR, one entry per CDR3 protein. The sample lists under 150,000 distinct CDR3 sequences, 60% to 70% occurring once. This sample's RNA came from whole unsorted tissue. The sample comprised lung tumor tissue. The origin of the receptors is a man in his sixties with small cell lung cancer.

On this clonotype itself: Mismatch with germline at one junction end may stem from a read error. The gene calls are TRBV20-1 and TRBJ2-2; no clear D. The length of the CDR3 is 17 residues. The germline CDR1 and CDR2 sequences are DFQATT and SNEGSKA (reference sequence). The CDR3 sequence: CSARRPARGRGTGELFF. Here the CDR3 DNA reads TGCAGTGCTAGAAGACCAGCGAGAGGCCGAGGCACCGGCGAGCTGTTTTTT.

This clonotype was counted only a few times. A much larger clone lies a single base off, so this may be a read error. This chain uses TRBV30 with TRBJ2-5; D remains ambiguous. The CDR3 totals 14 residues. From germline, CDR1 is GTSNPN and CDR2 SVGIG (reference sequence). The DNA of the CDR3 is TGTGTCTGGAGTGTACGGGTCGTACAAGAGACCCAGTACTTC. Its translation is CVWSVRVVQETQYF.

V gene TRBV24-1 combines with J gene TRBJ2-7; the match to TRBD1 covers 11 bases. CDR3 length: 15 amino acids. V lost 7 bases, J lost 5 bases, and 9 bases stayed unmatched. Germline V gene lookup returns CDR1 KGHDR and CDR2 SFDVKD. The CDR3 is CATSDPGTGGNEQYF. Written as DNA, the CDR3 is TGTGCCACCAGCGATCCCGGGACAGGGGGAAACGAGCAGTACTTC.

This clonotype was seen a handful of times. One end of the junction varies from germline; a read error may be responsible. The chain links TRBV7-9 to TRBJ2-1; D remains unclear. In germline, CDR1 is SEHNR, CDR2 FQNEAQ (reference sequence). CDR3 length: 14 amino acids. The CDR3 DNA reads TGTGCCAACAGCTCGACTCTGCTCAGCAATGAGCAGTTCTTC. This translates into CANSSTLLSNEQFF.

This clonotype was observed a single time. A much larger clone lies one base from this, so it may be a read error. The V call is TRBV12-3 or TRBV12-4, the J call TRBJ1-5, with a tentative D call TRBD1 (6 bases). CDR3 size: 15 residues. CDR3 in DNA: TGTGTCAGCAGTTGGCAGGGGAGGGGCAATCAGCCCCAGCATTTT. It is translated as CVSSWQGRGNQPQHF.

The CDR3 here is CTSTSYGTIALVEQYV. As DNA, the CDR3 is TGTACCAGCACCTCTTACGGCACCATCGCTCTCGTCGAGCAGTACGTC. V gene TRBV12-3 or TRBV12-4 combines with J gene TRBJ2-7, with D uncertain. The CDR3 is 16 amino acids.

Notes on this clonotype: This may be a read error, as it is one base from a much larger clone. This chain uses TRBV6-1 with TRBJ2-7; no clear D. Germline CDR1 reads MNHNS; CDR2 reads SASEGT. The CDR3 length is 15 residues. The germline V and J ends were trimmed by 6 bases and 1 base, with 16 bases remaining between them. CDR3 region: CASSRASPGSYEQYF. CDR3 sequence (DNA): TGTGCCAGCAGCCGCGCTTCCCCCGGATCCTACGAGCAGTACTTC.

This clonotype has a single count. An end of the junction does not agree with germline; a read error may underlie this. The genes are TRBV6-1 and TRBJ2-1; D ambiguous. The CDR3 sequence is 16 residues long. Germline CDR1 MNHNS, CDR2 SASEGT. DNA for the CDR3: TGTGCCAGCAGTGAATGGAGTGTCAGCTCCTACAATGAGAAGTTCTTC. Translating it yields CASSEWSVSSYNEKFF.

This chain uses TRBV6-5 with TRBJ1-1; maybe TRBD1 (6 bases). Germline CDR1 reads MNHEY; CDR2 reads SVGAGI. The CDR3 loop spans 12 amino acids. The germline V and J ends were trimmed by 9 bases and 10 bases, with 18 bases remaining between them. The CDR3 bases are TGTGCCAGATCGTCAGGGGTCGGTGTAGCTTTCTTT. This translates into CARSSGVGVAFF.

This clonotype was counted between two and nine times. The chain uses TRBV7-8 and TRBJ2-2; no clear D gene. CDR3 length: 13 amino acids. V lost 2 bases and J lost 5, with 6 bases in between. The germline V gene has CDR1 SGHVS and CDR2 FQNEAQ. The DNA of the CDR3 is TGTGCCAGCAGCTTAAGGGAAACCGGGGAGCTGTTTTTT. Its protein is CASSLRETGELFF.

Remarks on this clonotype: Germline and junction disagree at one end, which may indicate a read error. The V and J genes are TRBV11-2 and TRBJ2-5; a weak D match, TRBD2 (6 bases). There are 14 residues in the CDR3. Germline V gene data show CDR1 as SGHAT and CDR2 as FQNNGV. The CDR3 reads CASSLVRGWETQYF. The CDR3 coding sequence is TGTGCCAGTAGCTTAGTCCGGGGGTGGGAGACCCAGTACTTC. Drawing the rest from reference TRBV11-2 and TRBJ2-5, the complete variable domain is EAGVAQSPRYKIIEKRQSVAFWCNPISGHATLYWYQQILGQGPKLLIQFQNNGVVDDSQLPKDRFSAERLKGVDSTLKIQPAKLEDSAVYLCASSLVRGWETQYFGPGTRLLVL.

At least ten counts were recorded for this clonotype. This chain uses TRBV11-3 with TRBJ2-5; D unclear. This CDR3 has 13 amino acids. The ends were cut back, 1 base at V and 5 bases at J, with 8 bases in the middle. Germline V gene lookup returns CDR1 SGHNT and CDR2 YENEEA. The CDR3, as DNA: TGTGCCAGCAGCTTAGGTCTCGCGGAGACCCAGTACTTC. This gives the protein CASSLGLAETQYF. The variable domain in full, completed from reference TRBV11-3 and TRBJ2-5, reads EAGVVQSPRYKIIEKKQPVAFWCNPISGHNTLYWYLQNLGQGPELLIRYENEEAVDDSQLPKDRFSAERLKGVDSTLKIQPAELGDSAVYLCASSLGLAETQYFGPGTRLLVL.

In regard to this clonotype: At one boundary the junction diverges from the germline segment, which might be a read error. This chain joins TRBV6-1 and TRBJ2-5, with D maybe TRBD2 (7 bases). The CDR3 runs 22 residues. The germline gives CDR1 MNHNS, CDR2 SASEGT. Written as DNA, the CDR3 is TGTGCCAGCAGTGAAATGTGGCACGGTGCGGGAGTGTTAAGTGGGGGCCTAGAGATCCAGTACTTC. Translating gives CASSEMWHGAGVLSGGLEIQYF.

About this clonotype itself: Relative to the germline gene, one junction end is altered; a read error may explain this. The chain has TRBV20-1 and TRBJ1-1; no firm D call. Looked up from germline, CDR1 is DFQATT and CDR2 is SNEGSKA (reference sequence). The CDR3 totals 16 residues. As DNA, the CDR3 is TGCAGTGTTAGAGACCCCTCGGGGAGACCGAACACTGTAGCTTTCTTT. Translation: CSVRDPSGRPNTVAFF.

This clonotype showed up many times. CDR3 bases: TGTGCCACCATGGATCGGTCGCCCTACAATGAGCAGTTCTTC. Translated, it gives CATMDRSPYNEQFF. This chain uses TRBV12-3 or TRBV12-4 with TRBJ2-1; the D is unclear. Trimming shortened V by 10 bases and J by 2 bases, and 15 bases separated the two germline ends. This CDR3 region has 14 residues.

In regard to this clonotype: Here the CDR3 omits its conserved ending phenylalanine or tryptophan, so a read error is the likely source. V gene TRBV11-2 combines with J gene TRBJ2-7; 7 nucleotides align to TRBD2. This CDR3 region has 14 residues. Germline V gives CDR1 SGHAT, CDR2 FQNNGV. The CDR3 nucleotides are TGTGTCAGCACCGGCGGCAGCGGGATGTACGAGCAGTACTTA. It is translated as CVSTGGSGMYEQYL.

A word on this clonotype: One junction end disagrees with the germline gene, perhaps due to a read error. The gene calls are TRBV11-2 and TRBJ2-3; D unclear. The CDR3 has 13 amino acids. The germline CDR1 and CDR2 sequences are SGHAT and FQNNGV. CDR3 amino acids: CASNLSRTDTQYF. CDR3 nucleotides: TGTGCCAGCAACTTATCTCGCACAGATACGCAATATTTT.

Turning to this clonotype: The junction shows a germline mismatch at one end, possibly a read error. The rearrangement joins TRBV6-5 to TRBJ2-7; 10 bases line up with TRBD2. CDR1 MNHEY and CDR2 SVGAGI come from the germline V gene. The CDR3 runs to 13 residues. CDR3 DNA: TGTGCCAGCACCCCTAGCGGGAGCAACGAGCAGTGCTTC. Protein: CASTPSGSNEQCF.

V gene TRBV28 combines with J gene TRBJ1-1; D remains ambiguous. V lost 3 bases, J lost 7 bases, and 18 bases lay in between. The CDR3 loop spans 15 amino acids. Germline-derived CDR1 and CDR2 are MDHEN and SYDVKM. CDR3 DNA sequence: TGTGCCAGCAGTTTCCTTTGGGCCGAGCGGGGTGAAGCTTTCTTT. Its protein product is CASSFLWAERGEAFF.

This clonotype was observed a few times. The gene calls are TRBV12-3 or TRBV12-4 and TRBJ2-2; D not resolved. The CDR3 extends over 15 amino acids. Trimming removed 2 bases at V and 0 bases at J, with 7 bases between. CDR3 in DNA: TGTGCCAGCAGTTTAACGGTCCCGAACACCGGGGAGCTGTTTTTT. Amino acid sequence: CASSLTVPNTGELFF.

As regards this clonotype: This may be a read error, as it is one base from a much larger clone. The rearrangement links TRBV6-5 to TRBJ1-2; no reliable D call. The CDR3 length is 13 residues. Germline lookup yields CDR1 MNHEY and CDR2 SVGAGI. Here the CDR3 reads CASSRDPVGGCTF. The CDR3 DNA reads TGTGCCAGCAGCCGAGACCCCGTGGGTGGCTGCACCTTC.

The V and J genes are TRBV20-1 and TRBJ1-1; tentative D call: TRBD1 (5 bases). V was clipped by 3 bases and J by 5 bases, with 13 bases between them. The CDR3 is made up of 13 amino acids. CDR1 and CDR2 (germline): DFQATT, SNEGSKA (reference sequence). CDR3 coding DNA: TGCAGTGCTAGGGACACTCTGAGAACTGAAGCTTTCTTT. It specifies CSARDTLRTEAFF.

This clonotype was seen only once. The chain links TRBV6-6 to TRBJ1-4; D call uncertain. The V gene lost 6 bases and the J gene lost 1 base, with 15 bases spanning the gap. CDR1 is MNHNY, CDR2 SVGAGI, per germline (reference sequence). The CDR3 is made up of 16 amino acids. The chain's CDR3 is CASSLRSFVTNEKLFF. CDR3 nucleotides: TGTGCCAGCAGCCTACGGAGTTTTGTAACTAATGAAAAACTGTTTTTT.

The chain is built from TRBV6-2 or TRBV6-3 and TRBJ2-3; D is possibly TRBD1 (5 bases). The assigned J gene may be wrong: the sequence end matches TRBJ1-5 better. The CDR3 consists of 14 residues. Germline assignment: CDR1 MNHEY and CDR2 SVGEGT. CDR3 region: CATPWGIVTDTQHF. CDR3 in DNA: TGTGCCACCCCATGGGGGATTGTGACAGATACACAGCATTTT.